These 18 T cell receptor beta chains were all obtained from the same sample, sequenced in a study of CD8+ T cells in alopecia areata. RNA was isolated and reverse transcribed to cDNA, the sequencing template. Data came from immunoSEQ multiplex PCR; TCRdb stores just in-frame clones and leaves some out. Seen here are 150,000 to 200,000 clones, about 65% observed once, and the top ten hold about 1.3%. Stated treatment: oral pan-JAK inhibitor, 5-10 mg twice daily. The sequences come from CD4+ T cells sorted from blood, collected at approximately week 50, from a patient treated with tofacitinib. Receptor source: a human donor with alopecia areata.

Comment on this clone: A read error may account for a junction end that differs from germline. CDR3: CARSSSGGYNEQFF. Here the CDR3 DNA reads TGTGCCCGGAGCTCTAGCGGGGGGTACAATGAGCAGTTCTTC. V gene TRBV30 combines with J gene TRBJ2-1; 11 bases are shared with TRBD2. CDR3 size: 14 residues. CDR1 is GTSNPN, CDR2 SVGIG, per germline (reference sequence).

The chain has TRBV7-8 and TRBJ2-2; TRBD1 agrees at 11 bases. From germline, CDR1 is SGHVS and CDR2 FQNEAQ. Trimming took 4 bases from V and 4 from J; bases not matched to a gene: 2. The CDR3 sequence is 15 residues long. CDR3 sequence (DNA): TGTGCCAGCAGCTCGGGGACAGGGGGCACCGGGGAGCTGTTTTTT. It specifies CASSSGTGGTGELFF.

This chain uses TRBV7-7 with TRBJ2-2; D remains ambiguous. The CDR3 has 14 residues. The V end lost 5 bases, the J end lost 0 bases, and 7 bases lay between the germline ends. The germline V gene encodes CDR1 SSHAT and CDR2 FNYEAQ (reference sequence). CDR3 protein: CASSPTTNTGELFF. CDR3 bases: TGTGCCAGCAGCCCGACAACGAACACCGGGGAGCTGTTTTTT.

This clone has just one count. V is TRBV29-1 and J is TRBJ1-1, with 9 nucleotides matching TRBD1. Per germline, CDR1 SQVTM and CDR2 ANQGSEA. This CDR3 spans 13 amino acids. Losses at the gene ends were 6 bases for V and 6 bases for J; bases not matched to a gene: 8. The CDR3 loop is CSVSPQGAAEAFF. CDR3 sequence (DNA): TGCAGCGTGTCCCCACAGGGGGCAGCTGAAGCTTTCTTT.

This rearrangement joins TRBV12-5 to TRBJ2-7, with D tentatively TRBD1 (5 bases). The V end was cut by 5 bases, the J end by 7 bases, with 18 bases between. This CDR3 is built from 14 residues. Germline V lookup: CDR1 LGHNT, CDR2 FRNRAP. The CDR3 sequence: CASGPGITGQEQYF. CDR3 sequence (DNA): TGTGCTAGTGGTCCAGGAATCACAGGTCAAGAGCAGTACTTC.

The chain is built from TRBV4-1 and TRBJ1-5, with 7 bases matching TRBD1. The CDR3 runs to 19 residues. V lost 1 base, J lost 3 bases, and 15 bases stayed unmatched. Germline V CDR1 and CDR2: MGHRA, YSYEKL. CDR3 amino acids: CASSQVSGGHRGDNQPQHF. The CDR3 bases are TGCGCCAGCAGCCAAGTATCAGGGGGGCACCGGGGCGACAATCAGCCCCAGCATTTT.

J is TRBJ1-2 and V is TRBV27; 9 nucleotides agree with TRBD1. The length of the CDR3 is 16 residues. Germline lookup yields CDR1 MNHEY and CDR2 SMNVEV (reference sequence). The V and J ends lost 5 bases and 6 bases, in that order; junction bases with no gene match: 13. For the CDR3, the DNA is TGTGCCAGCAGTCTACTGACTAACCGGGACAGGGATGGCTACACCTTC. The encoded protein is CASSLLTNRDRDGYTF.

J is TRBJ2-7 and V is TRBV30; weak D call: TRBD2 (6 bases). Germline lookup yields CDR1 GTSNPN and CDR2 SVGIG (reference sequence). There are 12 residues in the CDR3. V was trimmed by 5 bases and J by 2 bases, leaving 10 bases between them. The CDR3 loop reads CAWHAGTYEQYF. In DNA form, the CDR3 reads TGTGCCTGGCACGCGGGAACCTACGAGCAGTACTTC. Drawing the rest from reference TRBV30 and TRBJ2-7, the complete variable domain is SQTIHQWPATLVQPVGSPLSLECTVEGTSNPNLYWYRQAAGRGLQLLFYSVGIGQISSEVPQNLSASRPQDRQFILSSKKLLLSDSGFYLCAWHAGTYEQYFGPGTRLTVT.

In its sample, this clone was seen a few times. V usage is TRBV2 and J usage is TRBJ2-2, with D uncertain. Germline V gives CDR1 SNHLY, CDR2 FYNNEI. There are 12 residues in the CDR3. Trimming shortened V by 7 bases and J by 6 bases, and 9 bases separated the two germline ends. The CDR3 coding sequence is TGTGCCAGCACAGGTGGGGCCGGGGAGCTGTTTTTT. Its protein is CASTGGAGELFF.

V and J are TRBV29-1 and TRBJ2-7; D remains ambiguous. This CDR3 has 13 residues. Per the germline V gene, CDR1 is SQVTM and CDR2 is ANQGSEA. V dropped 5 bases and J dropped 6 bases, with 17 bases sitting between them. CDR3 protein: CSVLPPGSGEQYF. In nucleotides, the CDR3 is TGCAGCGTTCTCCCTCCCGGATCCGGCGAGCAGTACTTC.

The V call is TRBV30, the J call TRBJ1-1; D is unresolved. Trimming left V 1 base short and J 10 bases short, with 13 bases between. Germline V lookup: CDR1 GTSNPN, CDR2 SVGIG (reference sequence). CDR3 length equals 12 residues. CDR3 nucleotide sequence: TGTGCCTGGAGTGGTGGGTCGGTGGGAGCTTTCTTT. It specifies CAWSGGSVGAFF.

The genes are TRBV5-1 and TRBJ1-1; TRBD1 matches 9 bases. The ends lost 2 bases at V and 1 base at J; junction bases unmatched: 6. Germline CDR1 reads SGHRS; CDR2 reads YFSETQ. The CDR3 length is 16 residues. As DNA, the CDR3 is TGCGCCAGCAGCTTCGGGACAGGGATTAGGAACACTGAAGCTTTCTTT. It encodes CASSFGTGIRNTEAFF.

The rearrangement joins TRBV29-1 to TRBJ2-3, with D uncertain. Trimming shortened V by 1 base and J by 7 bases, and 9 bases separated the two germline ends. The CDR3 totals 12 residues. Germline-derived CDR1 and CDR2 are SQVTM and ANQGSEA. Written as DNA, the CDR3 is TGCAGCGTTGAAGGAGATTCCCATACGCAGTATTTT. It specifies CSVEGDSHTQYF.

In its sample, this clone ranks as medium-sized (0.01 to 0.1%). The chain combines TRBV10-3 with TRBJ2-3, with 9 bases identical to TRBD1. The CDR3 runs to 14 residues. CDR1 is ENHRY, CDR2 SYGVKD, per germline. Losses at the gene ends were 8 bases for V and 3 bases for J; bases not matched to a gene: 6. The CDR3 DNA is TGTGCCATCCGAAAACAGGGGGCGACAGATACGCAGTATTTT. Amino acids: CAIRKQGATDTQYF.

The rearrangement joins TRBV5-1 to TRBJ2-3; D call uncertain. V lost 0 bases and J lost 0, with 5 bases in between. Germline V lookup: CDR1 SGHRS, CDR2 YFSETQ. This CDR3 has 14 residues. In DNA, the CDR3 is TGCGCCAGCAGCTTGGCCGGAAGCACAGATACGCAGTATTTT. This sequence encodes CASSLAGSTDTQYF.

The chain couples TRBV7-9 to TRBJ1-2; 7 bases fit TRBD1. Germline V lookup: CDR1 SEHNR, CDR2 FQNEAQ (reference sequence). V lost 5 bases, J lost 4 bases, and 10 bases stayed unmatched. The CDR3 loop spans 15 amino acids. CDR3 amino acids: CASSRLRDRFYGYTF. The CDR3 coding sequence is TGTGCCAGCAGCCGTCTCCGGGACAGATTCTATGGCTACACCTTC.

This clone occurred once. V and J are TRBV30 and TRBJ1-6, with D hard to call. The V gene's germline CDR1 is GTSNPN and CDR2 SVGIG (reference sequence). The V end lost 2 bases, the J end lost 10 bases, and 21 bases lay between the germline ends. CDR3 length: 16 residues. CDR3 sequence: CAWSLSGSAGESPLHF. CDR3 sequence (DNA): TGTGCCTGGAGTTTATCAGGTTCTGCTGGAGAGTCACCCCTCCACTTT. Variable domain in full (rest from reference TRBV30 and TRBJ1-6): SQTIHQWPATLVQPVGSPLSLECTVEGTSNPNLYWYRQAAGRGLQLLFYSVGIGQISSEVPQNLSASRPQDRQFILSSKKLLLSDSGFYLCAWSLSGSAGESPLHFGNGTRLTVT.

This sequence joins TRBV7-2 and TRBJ1-4; possibly TRBD1 for D (6 bases). This CDR3 spans 14 amino acids. CDR1 SGHTA and CDR2 FQGNSA come from the germline V gene. The V gene lost 3 bases and the J gene lost 4 bases, with 9 bases spanning the gap. The CDR3: CASSLGHDNEKLFF. For the CDR3, the DNA is TGTGCCAGCAGCTTGGGACACGATAATGAAAAACTGTTTTTT.